This T cell receptor beta chain was obtained from a study of T cells in Graves' hyperthyroidism and ophthalmopathy. The CDR3 is made up of 15 amino acids. After removal of 6 bases from V and 4 bases from J, the junction contained 8 bases not matched to a gene. There were TCR beta CDR3 regions amplified from RNA transcripts. The TCR CDR3 was amplified in a first-round RT-PCR using the HTBI primer set. In TCRdb, the multiplex PCR reads were re-called with MiXCR into one record per CDR3 protein. Of over 150,000 distinct CDR3 sequences in the sample, about a sixth were seen once. There are many counts of this clonotype. The antigen is not known. Hyperthyroidism in the patients, aged 18 to 65, was newly diagnosed and under 2 months in duration. Cells are PBMCs isolated from roughly 9.3 ml of fresh blood. Findings of the study overall: The model identified upcoming ophthalmopathy a median approximately 6.5 months ahead of onset.

Sequencing was carried out using blood. The sequence came from a woman between 50 and 59 years old with Graves' hyperthyroidism. The chain joins TRBV12-3 or TRBV12-4 to TRBJ2-7; 11 nucleotides match TRBD1. The CDR3 nucleotides are TGTGCCAGCAGCGACCCGGGACAGGGGGTATACGAGCAGTACTTC. Its translation is CASSDPGQGVYEQYF.